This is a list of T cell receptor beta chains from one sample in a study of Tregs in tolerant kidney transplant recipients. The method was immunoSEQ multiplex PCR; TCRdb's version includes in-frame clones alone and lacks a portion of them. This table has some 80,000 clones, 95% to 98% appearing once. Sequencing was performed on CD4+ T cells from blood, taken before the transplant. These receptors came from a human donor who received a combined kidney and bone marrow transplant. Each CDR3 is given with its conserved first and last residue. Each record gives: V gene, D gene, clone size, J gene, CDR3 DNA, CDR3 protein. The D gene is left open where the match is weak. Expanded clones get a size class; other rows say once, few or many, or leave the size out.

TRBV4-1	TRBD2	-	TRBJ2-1	TGCGCCAGCAGTCCTATGGGTAGCGGGGGGACGTATGAGCAGTTCTTC	CASSPMGSGGTYEQFF
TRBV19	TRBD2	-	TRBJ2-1	TGTGCCAGTACTCCGACTAGCGGAGTATACAATGAGCAGTTCTTC	CASTPTSGVYNEQFF
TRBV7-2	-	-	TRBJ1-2	TGTGCCAGCAGCTTAAGGGGTTCTAACTATGGCTACACCTTC	CASSLRGSNYGYTF
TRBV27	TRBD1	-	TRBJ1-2	TGTGCCAGCAGTCTCGGACAGGGGTTTGGCTACACCTTC	CASSLGQGFGYTF
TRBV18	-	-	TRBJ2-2	TGTGCCAGCTCACCAATCGGGATCTCCGTGAACACCGGGGAGCTGTTTTTT	CASSPIGISVNTGELFF
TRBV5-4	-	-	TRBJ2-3	TGTGCCAGCAGCCCCAGACAGGAGACAGATACGCAGTATTTT	CASSPRQETDTQYF
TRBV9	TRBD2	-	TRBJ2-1	TGTGCCAGCCGCCCGGGACTAGCGGTATACAATGAGCAGTTCTTC	CASRPGLAVYNEQFF
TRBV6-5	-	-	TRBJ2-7	TGTGCCAGCAGATCTTATGCCTACGAGCAGTACTTC	CASRSYAYEQYF
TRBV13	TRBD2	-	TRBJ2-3	TGTGCCAGCAGCCCCAGGGGGACTAGCGGGGGGGCCGGGTCCACAGATACGCAGTATTTT	CASSPRGTSGGAGSTDTQYF
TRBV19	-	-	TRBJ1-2	TGTGCCAGTTTTGCGGGGGAAAATATTCTTGGGGGCTACACCTTC	CASFAGENILGGYTF
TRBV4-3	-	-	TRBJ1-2	TGCGCCAGCAGCCAAGATTTGGCCGGAGGCTATGGCTACACCTTC	CASSQDLAGGYGYTF
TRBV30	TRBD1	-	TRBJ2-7	TGTGCCGGCTCACAGGGGTTCTACGAGCAGTACTTC	CAGSQGFYEQYF
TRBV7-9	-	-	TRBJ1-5	TGTGCCAGCAGCTTCGCCCGGGAGGGAAGGAGCAATCAGCCCCAGCATTTT	CASSFAREGRSNQPQHF
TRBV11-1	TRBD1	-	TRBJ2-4	TGTGCCAGCAGCTTAGGGAAGGGGGGACAGGTCAAAAACATTCAGTACTTC	CASSLGKGGQVKNIQYF
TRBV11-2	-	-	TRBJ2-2	TGTGCCAGCAGCCGTGGCCGGGACGGGGAGCTGTTTTTT	CASSRGRDGELFF
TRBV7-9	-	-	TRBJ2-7	TGTGCCAGCAGCGCCGCAGGAGGGGAGCAGTACTTC	CASSAAGGEQYF
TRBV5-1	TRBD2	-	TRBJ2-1	TGCGCCAGCAGCTTGCGGCTAGCGGGACATTACAATGAGCAGTTCTTC	CASSLRLAGHYNEQFF
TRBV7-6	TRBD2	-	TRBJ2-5	TGTGCCAGCAGCTTACAACTAGCGGGAGTAGAGACCCAGTACTTC	CASSLQLAGVETQYF
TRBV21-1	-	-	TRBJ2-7	TGTGCCAGCAGCTCAAGGGGCTACGAGCAGTACTTC	CASSSRGYEQYF
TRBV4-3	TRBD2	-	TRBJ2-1	TGCGCCAGCAGCCAAGATGCCGGACTAGCGCCCTACAATGAGCAGTTCTTC	CASSQDAGLAPYNEQFF
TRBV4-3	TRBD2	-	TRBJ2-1	TGCGCCAGCAGCCAAGATCTAGCGGGAGGGCACCCTTACAATGAGCAGTTCTTC	CASSQDLAGGHPYNEQFF
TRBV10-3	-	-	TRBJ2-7	TGTGCCATCAGTGAGTCAGAGTACGAGCAGTACTTC	CAISESEYEQYF
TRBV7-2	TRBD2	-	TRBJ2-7	TGTGCCAGCAGCTTAGCGGCCACGGGGGGGATCGCCTACGAGCAGTACTTC	CASSLAATGGIAYEQYF
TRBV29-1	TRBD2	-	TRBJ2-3	TGCAGCGTGTTGGGGGGACTAGCGGCAACAGATACGCAGTATTTT	CSVLGGLAATDTQYF
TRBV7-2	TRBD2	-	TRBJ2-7	TGTGCCAGCAGCTTAGGGTCGCAGCGGGAGTCCTACGAGCAGTACTTC	CASSLGSQRESYEQYF
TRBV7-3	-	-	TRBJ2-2	TGTGCCAGCAGCTTAGGGCTAAACACCGGGGAGCTGTTTTTT	CASSLGLNTGELFF
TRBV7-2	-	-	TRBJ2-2	TGTGCCAGCAGCCCCTCGGTTCAGGTGACGAACACCGGGGAGCTGTTTTTT	CASSPSVQVTNTGELFF
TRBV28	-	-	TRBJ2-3	TGTGCCAGCAGTCCCGGTGGGGTGGGGGGAGATACGCAGTATTTT	CASSPGGVGGDTQYF
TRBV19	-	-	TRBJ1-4	TGTGCCAGTAGTATGTCCAGGGATCGTGAAAAACTGTTTTTT	CASSMSRDREKLFF
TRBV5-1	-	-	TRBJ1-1	TGCGCCAGCAGCTTGACGGCAGGGGTTGAGTACACTGAAGCTTTCTTT	CASSLTAGVEYTEAFF
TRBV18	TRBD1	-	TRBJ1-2	TGTGCCAGCTCACCTGACAGGGCTAACTATGGCTACACCTTC	CASSPDRANYGYTF
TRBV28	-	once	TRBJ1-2	TGTGCCACAGGGAACTATGGCTACACCTTC	CATGNYGYTF
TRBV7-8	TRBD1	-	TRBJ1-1	TGTGCCAGCAGCCAAGGACAGGGAAGCACTGAAGCTTTCTTT	CASSQGQGSTEAFF
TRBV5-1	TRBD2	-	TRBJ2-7	TGCGCCAGCAGCTTCCGTAGCGGGGAAACCTACGAGCAGTACTTC	CASSFRSGETYEQYF
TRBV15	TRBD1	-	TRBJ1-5	TGTGCCACCAGCAGCTGGGACAGGGGAAATCAGCCCCAGCATTTT	CATSSWDRGNQPQHF
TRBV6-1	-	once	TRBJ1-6	TGTGCCAGCAGGGGAGGACGGAATAATTCACCCCTCCACTTT	CASRGGRNNSPLHF
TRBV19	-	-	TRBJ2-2	TGTGCCAGTATTGGGCAGGGGAAGACCGGGGAGCTGTTTTTT	CASIGQGKTGELFF
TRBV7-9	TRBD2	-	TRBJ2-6	TGTGCCAGCAGCCCGTCGGGACTAGCGGGAGCGGGGGCCAACGTCCTGACTTTC	CASSPSGLAGAGANVLTF
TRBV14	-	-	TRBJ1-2	TGTGCCAGCAGCTCTGGACGAGGGTTTAGTTCTAACTATGGCTACACCTTC	CASSSGRGFSSNYGYTF
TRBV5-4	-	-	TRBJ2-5	TGTGCCAGCAGCTTAGGAGGGGGCCGGGAGACCCAGTACTTC	CASSLGGGRETQYF
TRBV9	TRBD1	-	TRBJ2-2	TGTGCCAGCAGCCCCTGGACAGGGGGCGAGCTGTTTTTT	CASSPWTGGELFF
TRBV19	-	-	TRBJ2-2	TGTGCCAGTTCGCGGGACTCACTGTGGACCGGGGAGCTGTTTTTT	CASSRDSLWTGELFF
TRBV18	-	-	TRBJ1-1	TGTGCCAGCTCTACCGGGAAGAACACTGAAGCTTTCTTT	CASSTGKNTEAFF